The 23 T cell receptor beta chains below all came from one sample that was sequenced in a study of blood T cell repertoires in COVID-19. Clones were sequenced by immunoSEQ multiplex PCR, and TCRdb holds only the in-frame ones, with some missing. Here the sample spans roughly 320,000 clones, roughly nine tenths being singletons. The sample taken for sequencing was peripheral blood. Receptors originate from a woman in her twenties or thirties with COVID-19, enrolled during active disease.

The genes are TRBV29-1 and TRBJ1-1; possibly TRBD1 for D (5 bases). The germline V gene encodes CDR1 SQVTM and CDR2 ANQGSEA. The CDR3 has 13 amino acids. V was pared by 4 bases and J by 0 bases, with 9 bases between. Here the CDR3 DNA reads TGCAGCGTTGTCTCAGGGTTGAACACTGAAGCTTTCTTT. Protein product: CSVVSGLNTEAFF.

This chain uses TRBV7-6 with TRBJ1-3; TRBD1 agrees at 10 bases. The CDR3 is made up of 15 amino acids. Losses at the gene ends were 4 bases for V and 7 bases for J; bases not matched to a gene: 7. In germline, CDR1 is SGHVS, CDR2 FNYEAQ. The CDR3 DNA reads as TGTGCCAGCAGCTCAACTCCGGGACAGGGGAACACCATATATTTT. This encodes CASSSTPGQGNTIYF.

The chain has TRBV19 and TRBJ1-1, with D possibly being TRBD1 (6 bases). V lost 8 bases, J lost 6 bases, and 22 bases lay in between. The CDR3 loop spans 15 amino acids. Germline assignment: CDR1 LNHDA and CDR2 SQIVND (reference sequence). CDR3 sequence (DNA): TGTGCCAGTGGAGGTACAGGGTCGGGCAACGCTGAAGCTTTCTTT. Translating gives CASGGTGSGNAEAFF.

This chain connects TRBV19 to TRBJ2-7; D is possibly TRBD1 (5 bases). The CDR3 is made up of 11 amino acids. From germline, CDR1 is LNHDA and CDR2 SQIVND (reference sequence). V was pared by 10 bases and J by 3 bases, with 10 bases between. In DNA, the CDR3 is TGTGCCACCTGGGGCGGCTACGAGCAGTACTTC. Protein product: CATWGGYEQYF.

The chain couples TRBV7-9 to TRBJ1-5; no clear D gene. CDR1 SEHNR and CDR2 FQNEAQ come from the germline V gene (reference sequence). The CDR3 is 13 amino acids. V dropped 5 bases and J dropped 3 bases, with 8 bases sitting between them. CDR3 DNA: TGTGCCAGCAGCCCAGGATCCAATCAGCCCCAGCATTTT. This translates into CASSPGSNQPQHF.

V usage is TRBV6-2 or TRBV6-3 and J usage is TRBJ2-7; D is perhaps TRBD2 (5 bases). Trimming removed 1 base from V and 4 bases from J, with 14 bases in between. The CDR3 loop spans 15 amino acids. Germline lookup yields CDR1 MNHEY and CDR2 SVGEGT. The CDR3 DNA follows: TGTGCCAGCAGTTACTTTCCCTGGGAGATATACGAGCAGTACTTC. As protein: CASSYFPWEIYEQYF.

Only a few counts were recorded for this clone. This sequence joins TRBV10-3 and TRBJ2-2; D gene uncertain. Trimming shortened V by 3 bases and J by 9 bases, and 8 bases separated the two germline ends. CDR1 and CDR2 from the germline V gene are ENHRY and SYGVKD. The CDR3 spans 12 residues. The CDR3 region is CAISEWARELFF. CDR3 nucleotides: TGTGCCATCAGTGAATGGGCCAGGGAGCTGTTTTTT.

This chain connects TRBV7-9 to TRBJ2-5, with TRBD1 matching 10 bases. The CDR3 sequence is 16 residues long. The trim removed 4 bases at V and 4 bases at J, leaving 9 bases unmatched. Germline assignment: CDR1 SEHNR and CDR2 FQNEAQ (reference sequence). The CDR3 DNA sequence: TGTGCCAGCAGCTCTTCCCGACAGGGGGCAGGAGAGACCCAGTACTTC. Translating it yields CASSSSRQGAGETQYF.

CDR3 in DNA: TGCGCCAGCAGCTTGGCCAACCTCCAGGGCTCCAATTCACCCCTCCACTTT. It specifies CASSLANLQGSNSPLHF. V and J are TRBV5-1 and TRBJ1-6; D possibly corresponds to TRBD1 (5 bases). CDR1 SGHRS and CDR2 YFSETQ come from the germline V gene. V was cut by 0 bases and J by 7 bases, with 17 bases left in between. The CDR3 is 17 amino acids. Full variable domain (rest looked up from reference TRBV5-1 and TRBJ1-6): KAGVTQTPRYLIKTRGQQVTLSCSPISGHRSVSWYQQTPGQGLQFLFEYFSETQRNKGNFPGRFSGRQFSNSRSEMNVSTLELGDSALYLCASSLANLQGSNSPLHFGNGTRLTVT.

The J gene is TRBJ2-7, the V gene TRBV4-3; TRBD1 agrees at 7 bases. CDR3 length: 14 residues. Germline CDR1 and CDR2: LGHNA and YSLEER. V was clipped by 0 bases and J by 5 bases; unmatched bases: 4. The CDR3 DNA reads as TGCGCCAGCAGCCAAGATAACAGGGGAGACGAGCAGTACTTC. This sequence encodes CASSQDNRGDEQYF.

This chain uses TRBV12-3 or TRBV12-4 with TRBJ1-2; no reliable D call. CDR3 size: 12 residues. Trimming took 4 bases from V and 5 from J, leaving 8 bases between them. Here the CDR3 reads CASSSGTYGYTF. In DNA form, the CDR3 reads TGTGCCAGCAGTTCTGGCACATATGGCTACACCTTC.

J is TRBJ2-2 and V is TRBV2; TRBD2 agrees at 7 bases. Germline V gene data show CDR1 as SNHLY and CDR2 as FYNNEI. The V and J ends lost 7 bases and 2 bases, in that order; junction bases with no gene match: 4. This CDR3 has 14 amino acids. The CDR3, as DNA: TGTGCCAGCATAGGCGGGGGTAACACCGGGGAGCTGTTTTTT. Translated, it gives CASIGGGNTGELFF. The full variable domain, with the rest looked up from reference TRBV2 and TRBJ2-2, is EPEVTQTPSHQVTQMGQEVILRCVPISNHLYFYWYRQILGQKVEFLVSFYNNEISEKSEIFDDQFSVERPDGSNFTLKIRSTKLEDSAMYFCASIGGGNTGELFFGEGSRLTVL.

CDR3 residues: CASKGVTEAFF. In nucleotides, the CDR3 is TGTGCCAGCAAGGGGGTGACTGAAGCTTTCTTT. The rearrangement links TRBV7-9 to TRBJ1-1; D might be TRBD1 (6 bases). V lost 7 bases, J lost 5 bases, and 8 bases lay in between. CDR1 and CDR2 (germline): SEHNR, FQNEAQ (reference sequence). The CDR3 has 11 amino acids. Full variable domain (remainder filled in from reference TRBV7-9 and TRBJ1-1): DTGVSQNPRHKITKRGQNVTFRCDPISEHNRLYWYRQTLGQGPEFLTYFQNEAQLEKSRLLSDRFSAERPKGSFSTLEIQRTEQGDSAMYLCASKGVTEAFFGQGTRLTVV.

The chain couples TRBV7-8 to TRBJ1-2; no reliable D call. Germline V gene sequence: CDR1 SGHVS, CDR2 FQNEAQ. This CDR3 has 14 residues. The germline V and J ends were trimmed by 5 bases and 1 base, with 11 bases remaining between them. CDR3 sequence (DNA): TGTGCCAGCAGCCTAAACACATTTAACTATGGCTACACCTTC. Translation gives CASSLNTFNYGYTF.

The V and J genes are TRBV5-1 and TRBJ2-3; TRBD2 agrees at 13 bases. The germline V gene encodes CDR1 SGHRS and CDR2 YFSETQ. V dropped 6 bases and J dropped 10; count of bases not matched to a gene: 8. The CDR3 is made up of 14 amino acids. The CDR3 nucleotides read TGCGCCAGCACCGGCGGGACTAGCGGGGTCCCGCAGTATTTT. Translating it yields CASTGGTSGVPQYF.

The V gene is TRBV3-1 (or the pseudogene TRBV3-2), the J gene TRBJ1-4; no clear D gene. V lost 2 bases, J lost 2 bases, and 6 bases lay in between. Germline CDR1 LGHDT, CDR2 YNNKEL (reference sequence). This CDR3 is 14 amino acids long. CDR3 nucleotide sequence: TGTGCCAGCAGCCAACAACGGACTAATGAAAAACTGTTTTTT. Translating gives CASSQQRTNEKLFF.

The rearrangement links TRBV28 to TRBJ1-2, with 8 bases matching TRBD1. The length of the CDR3 is 13 residues. Germline V lookup: CDR1 MDHEN, CDR2 SYDVKM. The V gene end was trimmed by 0 bases and the J gene end by 6 bases; junction bases not matched to a gene: 0. CDR3 region: CASSLWDRDGYTF. CDR3 coding DNA: TGTGCCAGCAGTTTATGGGACAGGGATGGCTACACCTTC.

V usage is TRBV2 and J usage is TRBJ2-5; 8 nucleotides line up with TRBD1. The length of the CDR3 is 14 residues. V was clipped by 7 bases and J by 4 bases; unmatched bases: 8. Germline CDR1 and CDR2: SNHLY and FYNNEI. CDR3 nucleotides: TGTGCCAGCACCAGGACAGGGCGTAGAGAGACCCAGTACTTC. Its protein is CASTRTGRRETQYF.

This clone has a handful of counts. The chain joins TRBV6-6 to TRBJ1-2, with 9 bases fitting TRBD1. The J segment lost 8 bases and the V segment lost 4 bases, leaving 11 bases of the junction unmatched. CDR3 length equals 15 residues. Germline-derived CDR1 and CDR2 are MNHNY and SVGAGI (reference sequence). The DNA of the CDR3 is TGTGCCAGCAGTTTCCCGGGACAGGGCGCTTTCGGCTACACCTTC. Its protein is CASSFPGQGAFGYTF.

The rearrangement uses TRBV2 and TRBJ1-2, with TRBD1 matching over 9 bases. The CDR3 spans 15 residues. CDR1 and CDR2 (germline): SNHLY, FYNNEI. Trimming took 3 bases from V and 4 from J; bases not matched to a gene: 6. CDR3 sequence (DNA): TGTGCCAGCAGTGACAACAGGGGGCTTACCTATGGCTACACCTTC. This gives the protein CASSDNRGLTYGYTF.

The V and J genes are TRBV18 and TRBJ2-2, with unresolved D. This CDR3 has 16 amino acids. V was cut by 3 bases and J by 3 bases, with 14 bases left in between. Germline lookup yields CDR1 KGHSH and CDR2 LQKENI. CDR3 nucleotides: TGTGCCAGCTCACCTGAGGATTTCCCGGACACCGGGGAGCTGTTTTTT. It codes for CASSPEDFPDTGELFF.

The rearrangement links TRBV2 to TRBJ2-7; D is perhaps TRBD1 (6 bases). Germline V lookup: CDR1 SNHLY, CDR2 FYNNEI. CDR3 length: 14 residues. The V end was cut by 3 bases, the J end by 4 bases, with 13 bases between. The CDR3 DNA sequence: TGTGCCAGCAGTGACGGCTGGGGGCCTTACGAGCAGTACGTC. Translating gives CASSDGWGPYEQYV.

J is TRBJ2-3 and V is TRBV2; D is unresolved. This CDR3 is built from 13 residues. CDR1 is SNHLY, CDR2 FYNNEI, per germline. The ends were cut back, 1 base at V and 7 bases at J, with 9 bases in the middle. The CDR3 sequence: CASSEESYHTQYF. CDR3 in DNA: TGTGCCAGCAGTGAAGAGAGCTACCATACGCAGTATTTT.